These 8 T cell receptor beta chains originate from one sample sequenced in a study of cytomegalovirus exposure and HLA in healthy donors. PCR primers comprised 60 Vbeta and 13 Jbeta primers. Sequencing was performed with immunoSEQ multiplex PCR; in TCRdb, only in-frame clones are kept and a portion is missing. In the table there are about 120,000 clones, 15% to 20% of which are singletons. Sequenced: PBMCs. The receptors derive from a female donor in good health and CMV-seropositive.

The sample holds a few counts of this clone. The chain employs TRBV25-1 and TRBJ2-7; perhaps TRBD2 as D (6 bases). The germline CDR1 and CDR2 sequences are MGHDK and SYGVNS. The CDR3 extends over 14 amino acids. V was pared by 5 bases and J by 2 bases, with 13 bases between. CDR3 DNA sequence: TGTGCCAGCAGTAAGGGCGGGATCGCCTACGAGCAGTACTTC. Encoded protein: CASSKGGIAYEQYF.

The rearrangement joins TRBV28 to TRBJ1-2; unclear D gene. The CDR3 is 13 amino acids. V was cut by 6 bases and J by 7 bases, with 15 bases left in between. Germline V CDR1 and CDR2: MDHEN, SYDVKM. The CDR3 region is CASRHALDSGYTF. The CDR3, as DNA: TGTGCCAGCAGGCACGCCCTTGATAGTGGCTACACCTTC.

The table lists this clone with a few counts. This rearrangement joins TRBV7-9 to TRBJ2-1, with 7 bases identical to TRBD1. The junction had 5 bases not matched to a gene; V was cut back by 11 bases and J by 4 bases. Per the germline V gene, CDR1 is SEHNR and CDR2 is FQNEAQ (reference sequence). The CDR3 extends over 12 amino acids. Here the CDR3 reads CAGTVVYNEQFF. CDR3 nucleotides: TGTGCCGGGACAGTTGTATACAATGAGCAGTTCTTC.

This clone was seen more than once but under ten times. This chain joins TRBV5-1 and TRBJ2-1, with 12 bases fitting TRBD2. V dropped 3 bases and J dropped 12; count of bases not matched to a gene: 4. The germline gives CDR1 SGHRS, CDR2 YFSETQ. The CDR3 has 13 residues. CDR3 nucleotides: TGCGCCAGCAGCTCGGGACTAGCGGGCGGGCAGTTCTTC. Translated, it gives CASSSGLAGGQFF.

This clone was seen a handful of times. This chain uses TRBV28 with TRBJ1-6; 11 positions agree with TRBD1. V shed 5 bases, J shed 9 bases, and the junction held 9 bases outside the gene matches. The CDR3 has 16 residues. CDR1 and CDR2 from the germline V gene are MDHEN and SYDVKM. The CDR3 DNA sequence: TGTGCCAGCAGTACCTCCGGGACAGGGGGGAGTTCACCCCTCCACTTT. This sequence encodes CASSTSGTGGSSPLHF.

This chain connects TRBV7-2 to TRBJ1-5; TRBD1 aligns across 8 bases. The CDR3 covers 15 residues. Germline CDR1 SGHTA, CDR2 FQGNSA. After removal of 1 base from V and 7 bases from J, the junction contained 6 bases not matched to a gene. In DNA, the CDR3 is TGTGCCAGCAGCTTAGACCGGACAGGGCTGCAGCCCCAGCATTTT. It translates to CASSLDRTGLQPQHF. Drawing the rest from reference TRBV7-2 and TRBJ1-5, the complete variable domain is GAGVSQSPSNKVTEKGKDVELRCDPISGHTALYWYRQSLGQGLEFLIYFQGNSAPDKSGLPSDRFSAERTGGSVSTLTIQRTQQEDSAVYLCASSLDRTGLQPQHFGDGTRLSIL.

This clone came up a few times. The chain carries TRBV15 and TRBJ1-3, with D perhaps TRBD1 (6 bases). Trimming removed 0 bases at V and 7 bases at J, with 10 bases between. Germline V gene sequence: CDR1 LNHNV, CDR2 YYDKDF (reference sequence). This CDR3 has 14 residues. Here the CDR3 reads CATSRDTGPNTIYF. Written as DNA, the CDR3 is TGTGCCACCAGCAGAGATACAGGGCCCAACACCATATATTTT.

The genes are TRBV10-2 and TRBJ2-3; D might be TRBD2 (5 bases). The CDR3 totals 14 residues. In germline, CDR1 is WSHSY, CDR2 SAAADI. Trimming removed 10 bases from V and 2 bases from J, with 16 bases in between. In nucleotides, the CDR3 is TGCGCCACCCTACCGGGGAGATACACAGATACGCAGTATTTT. This gives the protein CATLPGRYTDTQYF.